Below, 25 T cell receptor beta chains from the same sample are listed, as sequenced in a study of T cell repertoires in cytomegalovirus infection. MiXCR, applied by TCRdb to the reads, yields one record per CDR3 protein. The sample carries roughly 720,000 distinct CDR3 sequences, under 40% recorded once. Input material: PBMCs. The receptors were gathered from a human donor in good health (CMV status not recorded). Some clones in this sample may be carry-over from other donors' samples.

This clonotype was detected a few times. The V call is TRBV2, the J call TRBJ1-2; 9 bases align to TRBD1. Per the germline V gene, CDR1 is SNHLY and CDR2 is FYNNEI. The CDR3 is 16 residues long. J was trimmed by 8 bases and V by 0 bases; bases with no gene match: 10. Written as DNA, the CDR3 is TGTGCCAGCAGTGAAGCGAAGGGAACAGGGGGCGAGGGCTACACCTTC. Its protein product is CASSEAKGTGGEGYTF.

The chain carries TRBV10-3 and TRBJ2-1; 16 bases are a match to TRBD2. CDR3 length: 19 residues. CDR1 and CDR2 from the germline V gene are ENHRY and SYGVKD. The V gene end was trimmed by 4 bases and the J gene end by 9 bases; junction bases not matched to a gene: 15. The CDR3 DNA reads as TGTGCCATCAGTGCTGGGGGACCGGGACTAGCGGGGGGGCCCGGTGAGCAGTTCTTC. It specifies CAISAGGPGLAGGPGEQFF.

This rearrangement joins TRBV6-5 to TRBJ2-2; weak D call: TRBD2 (5 bases). Trimming took 3 bases from V and 6 from J, leaving 14 bases between them. The CDR3 loop spans 15 amino acids. Germline-derived CDR1 and CDR2 are MNHEY and SVGAGI. This CDR3 is CASSYDGNRPGELFF. In DNA, the CDR3 is TGTGCCAGCAGTTATGACGGGAACCGGCCCGGGGAGCTGTTTTTT.

This clonotype came up many times. J is TRBJ2-6 and V is TRBV7-6, with no clear D. The CDR3 covers 17 residues. The ends were cut back, 2 bases at V and 0 bases at J, with 11 bases in the middle. Germline values: CDR1 SGHVS, CDR2 FNYEAQ. The CDR3 coding sequence is TGTGCCAGCAGCTTATTTAACAGTGACTCTGGGGCCAACGTCCTGACTTTC. Residues: CASSLFNSDSGANVLTF.

The table lists this clonotype with many counts. The chain employs TRBV7-2 and TRBJ2-1, with 9 bases aligning to TRBD1. The CDR3 contains 19 residues. CDR1 is SGHTA and CDR2 is FQGNSA in the germline V gene. V was clipped by 5 bases and J by 1 base; unmatched bases: 15. CDR3 amino acids: CASSRPLDRGSRSYNEQFF. CDR3 sequence (DNA): TGTGCCAGCAGCCGACCTCTAGACAGGGGGAGTAGGTCCTACAATGAGCAGTTCTTC.

This clonotype was observed a few times. The chain uses TRBV6-1 and TRBJ1-5; the D gene is possibly TRBD1 (6 bases). The germline V gene encodes CDR1 MNHNS and CDR2 SASEGT. Trimming took 7 bases from V and 1 from J, leaving 23 bases between them. The CDR3 is made up of 18 amino acids. CDR3: CASTLPVGGAVSNQPQHF. The CDR3 nucleotides are TGTGCCAGCACTCTCCCGGTTGGGGGGGCGGTGAGCAATCAGCCCCAGCATTTT.

DNA of the CDR3: TGCAGTGCTAGAAGGGCAGGGGGCCGAGATGGCTACACCTTC. Translation gives CSARRAGGRDGYTF. The chain carries TRBV20-1 and TRBJ1-2; 8 bases agree with TRBD1. Germline values: CDR1 DFQATT, CDR2 SNEGSKA (reference sequence). This CDR3 comprises 14 residues. V trimming: 2 bases; J trimming: 6 bases; junction bases outside the gene matches: 8.

The rearrangement links TRBV7-9 to TRBJ1-1; a weak D match, TRBD1 (5 bases). The germline V and J ends were trimmed by 1 base and 1 base, with 10 bases remaining between them. Germline CDR1 SEHNR, CDR2 FQNEAQ (reference sequence). The CDR3 loop spans 15 amino acids. The CDR3 nucleotides read TGTGCCAGCAGCTTAGGGGACCCCACGAACACTGAAGCTTTCTTT. Protein: CASSLGDPTNTEAFF.

The chain couples TRBV28 to TRBJ2-1; 8 positions match TRBD1. CDR1 and CDR2 from the germline V gene are MDHEN and SYDVKM. V dropped 5 bases and J dropped 6; count of bases not matched to a gene: 9. The CDR3 has 15 residues. In DNA form, the CDR3 reads TGTGCCAGCAGTCCAGGGGACAGGATAGTCAATGAGCAGTTCTTC. Translated, it gives CASSPGDRIVNEQFF.

The chain links TRBV7-8 to TRBJ2-1, with D unclear. This CDR3 is built from 10 residues. The V end was cut by 4 bases, the J end by 8 bases, with 3 bases between. Germline V lookup: CDR1 SGHVS, CDR2 FQNEAQ. This CDR3 reads CASSSDEQFF. Here the CDR3 DNA reads TGTGCCAGCAGCTCCGATGAGCAGTTCTTC.

This clonotype was counted only a few times. The V call is TRBV7-2, the J call TRBJ2-7; possible D gene TRBD2, 6 bases. The CDR3 length is 14 residues. The V end lost 1 base, the J end lost 7 bases, and 14 bases lay between the germline ends. CDR1 and CDR2 from the germline V gene are SGHTA and FQGNSA. The CDR3 sequence: CASSLVSGQREQYF. In DNA form, the CDR3 reads TGTGCCAGCAGCTTAGTTAGCGGCCAGCGGGAGCAGTACTTC.

This clonotype has more than one count but fewer than ten. The V gene is TRBV6-1, the J gene TRBJ1-2, with D uncertain. Germline lookup yields CDR1 MNHNS and CDR2 SASEGT. V gave up 6 bases and J gave up 1 base, with 9 bases separating them. The CDR3 runs to 13 residues. CDR3 amino acids: CASRDASNYGYTF. The CDR3, as DNA: TGTGCCAGCAGGGATGCAAGTAACTATGGCTACACCTTC.

This clonotype came up a few times. The V gene is TRBV12-3 or TRBV12-4, the J gene TRBJ2-7; weak D call: TRBD2 (6 bases). Between the trimmed V and J ends, which lost 3 bases and 0 bases, there was a span of 12 bases. This CDR3 has 15 amino acids. CDR3 residues: CASSFYGRVSYEQYF. The CDR3 nucleotides read TGTGCCAGCAGTTTTTACGGGAGAGTCTCCTACGAGCAGTACTTC.

V and J are TRBV28 and TRBJ1-6; a weak D match, TRBD1 (6 bases). CDR3 length: 15 residues. Germline CDR1 reads MDHEN; CDR2 reads SYDVKM. Trimming shortened V by 6 bases and J by 6 bases, and 15 bases separated the two germline ends. The CDR3: CASRPETGPNSPLHF. CDR3 bases: TGTGCCAGCAGACCAGAGACAGGCCCTAATTCACCCCTCCACTTT.

The gene calls are TRBV20-1 and TRBJ2-1; D not certain. Trimming pared 2 bases from V and 6 bases from J, leaving 5 bases between. This CDR3 has 11 residues. Per the germline V gene, CDR1 is DFQATT and CDR2 is SNEGSKA (reference sequence). The chain's CDR3 is CSARYLNEQFF. For the CDR3, the DNA is TGCAGTGCTAGATACCTCAATGAGCAGTTCTTC.

The V gene is TRBV6-6, the J gene TRBJ1-1; 9 nucleotides agree with TRBD1. J lost 3 bases, V lost 5 bases, and 7 bases had no gene match. Germline values: CDR1 MNHNY, CDR2 SVGAGI (reference sequence). The CDR3 loop spans 15 amino acids. The chain's CDR3 is CASSPGDRGYTEAFF. The CDR3 DNA follows: TGTGCCAGCAGTCCAGGCGACAGGGGGTACACTGAAGCTTTCTTT.

The chain is built from TRBV7-6 and TRBJ1-4, with D maybe TRBD1 (6 bases). CDR1 and CDR2 (germline): SGHVS, FNYEAQ. The CDR3 consists of 14 residues. V gave up 3 bases and J gave up 7 bases, with 12 bases separating them. The CDR3 sequence: CASSFQGWAEKLFF. The DNA of the CDR3 is TGTGCCAGCAGCTTTCAGGGGTGGGCTGAAAAACTGTTTTTT.

This clonotype was seen many times. The rearrangement uses TRBV6-1 and TRBJ2-1; TRBD2 matches at 12 bases. This CDR3 region has 18 residues. V shed 2 bases and J 5 bases; nucleotides not matched to a gene: 10. Germline CDR1 MNHNS, CDR2 SASEGT. CDR3 residues: CASSESPLAGGRHNEQFF. For the CDR3, the DNA is TGTGCCAGCAGTGAAAGTCCACTAGCGGGGGGTCGACACAATGAGCAGTTCTTC.

This rearrangement joins TRBV7-2 to TRBJ2-7; 11 bases map to TRBD2. Per the germline V gene, CDR1 is SGHTA and CDR2 is FQGNSA. The CDR3 has 15 amino acids. Germline trimming cut 5 bases from V and 2 bases from J; bases unmatched to any gene: 5. The CDR3 sequence is CASSNSGRATYEQYF. CDR3 in DNA: TGTGCCAGCAGCAATAGCGGGAGGGCAACCTACGAGCAGTACTTC.

This clonotype turned up a few times. The chain has TRBV19 and TRBJ1-1; 7 nucleotides agree with TRBD1. The CDR3 sequence is 14 residues long. Germline values: CDR1 LNHDA, CDR2 SQIVND (reference sequence). Germline trimming cut 3 bases from V and 2 bases from J; bases unmatched to any gene: 3. Here the CDR3 reads CASSMGTANTEAFF. The CDR3 DNA reads as TGTGCCAGTAGTATGGGGACAGCAAACACTGAAGCTTTCTTT.

At least ten counts were recorded for this clonotype. The rearrangement links TRBV7-2 to TRBJ2-7; D ambiguous. This CDR3 is built from 12 residues. The V and J ends lost 1 base and 3 bases respectively, with 4 bases between them. The V gene's germline CDR1 is SGHTA and CDR2 FQGNSA. The CDR3 reads CASSLVHYEQYF. DNA for the CDR3: TGTGCCAGCAGCTTAGTACACTACGAGCAGTACTTC.

In regard to this clonotype: A much larger clone differs by one base, so this may be a read error. The V call is TRBV7-2, the J call TRBJ1-1; the match to TRBD1 covers 10 bases. Germline loops: CDR1 SGHTA, CDR2 FQGNSA. This CDR3 has 16 residues. Germline trimming cut 4 bases from V and 6 bases from J; bases unmatched to any gene: 11. The CDR3 loop reads CASSSGTGEPYAEAFF. CDR3 sequence (DNA): TGTGCCAGCAGCTCCGGGACAGGGGAACCGTACGCTGAAGCTTTCTTT.

Points on this clonotype: It may be a read error: a sequence one base away is much more abundant. Since the CDR3 does not end with the conserved phenylalanine or tryptophan, this likely comes from a read error. The chain joins TRBV7-2 to TRBJ2-1; 15 bases are a match to TRBD2. The V gene end was trimmed by 5 bases and the J gene end by 2 bases; junction bases not matched to a gene: 10. The germline gives CDR1 SGHTA, CDR2 FQGNSA. This CDR3 contains 19 residues. The CDR3 reads CASSLTGTSGRFAYNEQFC. In DNA, the CDR3 is TGTGCCAGCAGCCTTACCGGGACTAGCGGGAGGTTTGCCTACAATGAGCAGTTCTGC.

This clonotype was detected a few times. The V call is TRBV7-2, the J call TRBJ1-4; possibly TRBD1 for D (5 bases). The CDR3 spans 16 residues. Looked up from germline, CDR1 is SGHTA and CDR2 is FQGNSA. The V gene lost 4 bases and the J gene lost 4 bases, with 16 bases spanning the gap. The CDR3 coding sequence is TGTGCCAGCAGCTCCATCCTGGGACGGCTTAATGAAAAACTGTTTTTT. It yields the protein CASSSILGRLNEKLFF.

The gene calls are TRBV6-4 and TRBJ1-3, with TRBD1 matching over 9 bases. Trimming cost V 7 bases and J 5 bases; bases outside gene matches: 9. CDR1 MRHNA and CDR2 SNTAGT come from the germline V gene. CDR3 length: 15 residues. CDR3 bases: TGTGCCAGCACCGCGGACAGGGGTTTTAGAAACACCATATATTTT. Amino acids: CASTADRGFRNTIYF.